This is a list of T cell receptor beta chains from one sample in a study of cytomegalovirus exposure and HLA in healthy donors. Measured with immunoSEQ multiplex PCR; TCRdb has only the in-frame clones, and not every one. The sample lists 170,000 or so clones, 80% to 85% occurring once. Source material: PBMCs. These receptor sequences come from a young woman in good health and CMV-seropositive. CDR3s include the opening cysteine and the closing phenylalanine or tryptophan. D genes are given only for firm matches. The listing skips clone size in some rows; elsewhere it reads once, few, many or a size class.

cdr3_nt	cdr3_aa	v_call	j_call	d_call	clone_size
TGTGCCAGCAGTGGTCGGGGGGATTATAAAGGTCCCCAGCATTTT	CASSGRGDYKGPQHF	TRBV27	TRBJ1-5	NA	NA
TGTGCCAGCAGCCTTCGACAGGGAAATGAAAAACTGTTTTTT	CASSLRQGNEKLFF	TRBV7-9	TRBJ1-4	TRBD1	few
TGTGCCAGCAGTGAAGTAAGCGGAGCCAAAAACATTCAGTACTTC	CASSEVSGAKNIQYF	TRBV6-1	TRBJ2-4	NA	NA
TGTGCCTCTCGAAGGACTAGTAGAGGTGAGCAGTTCTTC	CASRRTSRGEQFF	TRBV6-5	TRBJ2-1	TRBD2	NA
TGTGCCAGCTCACCTCGAAGCGCTACTTCAGGCTACACCTTC	CASSPRSATSGYTF	TRBV18	TRBJ1-2	NA	NA
TGTGCCAGCAGTGTAACTAGCGGGGTCTTCGACGAGCAGTACTTC	CASSVTSGVFDEQYF	TRBV6-5	TRBJ2-7	TRBD2	NA
TGTGCCACCAGCATCGGGAGGGCCTCAACTAATGAAAAACTGTTTTTT	CATSIGRASTNEKLFF	TRBV15	TRBJ1-4	NA	NA
TGTGCCAGCAGCTTAGCAGGGCTAGCGGGGGGGTCCCCACAAGAGACCCAGTACTTC	CASSLAGLAGGSPQETQYF	TRBV7-2	TRBJ2-5	TRBD2	NA
TGTGCCAGCAGGCGACCGGGGACTTCCCCCGGGGAGCTGTTTTTT	CASRRPGTSPGELFF	TRBV7-2	TRBJ2-2	NA	once
TGTGCCAGTAGCCCCCCTCTTAGCGGGGCGACAGATACGCAGTATTTT	CASSPPLSGATDTQYF	TRBV19	TRBJ2-3	TRBD2	NA
TGTGCCAGCAGCTCCACTCCCGAAAGCTCCTACGAGCAGTACTTC	CASSSTPESSYEQYF	TRBV11-1	TRBJ2-7	NA	NA
TGTGCCAGCGCCAGGGGCTCCTACAATGAGCAGTTCTTC	CASARGSYNEQFF	TRBV19	TRBJ2-1	NA	NA
TGTGCCAGCAGCCCTGGGTCGGTGCGGACCTACGAGCAGTACTTC	CASSPGSVRTYEQYF	TRBV7-2	TRBJ2-7	NA	NA
TGTGCCAGCAGGAACGGGGGCTCCTACAATGAGCAGTTCTTC	CASRNGGSYNEQFF	TRBV6-1	TRBJ2-1	NA	NA
TGTGCCAGCAGAGGTCTAGCGCCCGCGAACACCGGGGAGCTGTTTTTT	CASRGLAPANTGELFF	TRBV2	TRBJ2-2	NA	once
TGTGCCAGCAGTTCCACAGGGAATTCACCCCTCCACTTT	CASSSTGNSPLHF	TRBV5-5	TRBJ1-6	NA	NA
TGTGCCAGCAGCCCCGCGGGGGGGCAGGAGACCCAGTACTTC	CASSPAGGQETQYF	TRBV11-2	TRBJ2-5	TRBD2	once
TGTGCCAGCAGCCAAGTCCCCAGGGGAGTGGATGAAAAACTGTTTTTT	CASSQVPRGVDEKLFF	TRBV4-2	TRBJ1-4	NA	NA
TGTGCCAGCAGCGTGAAGGGAGTCACAGATACGCAGTATTTT	CASSVKGVTDTQYF	TRBV9	TRBJ2-3	NA	NA
TGTGCTAGTTCCGAGACAGGGGGATTCTACGAGCAGTACTTC	CASSETGGFYEQYF	TRBV12-5	TRBJ2-7	TRBD1	once
TGCGCCAGCAGCCCTCCGACTGGAGGATACACAGATACGCAGTATTTT	CASSPPTGGYTDTQYF	TRBV5-1	TRBJ2-3	NA	NA
TGTGCCAGCAGCCGAGGACAGAACACTGAAGCTTTCTTT	CASSRGQNTEAFF	TRBV7-7	TRBJ1-1	NA	NA
TGTGCCAGCAGTCGACAGGGAATCAACGAGCAGTACTTC	CASSRQGINEQYF	TRBV2	TRBJ2-7	TRBD1	few
TGTGCCAGCAGCTTAGCGGGGAGTGGCTACACCTTC	CASSLAGSGYTF	TRBV7-2	TRBJ1-2	NA	NA
TGTGCCAGCAGTAACAGACAGGGGGCCTACGAGCAGTACTTC	CASSNRQGAYEQYF	TRBV27	TRBJ2-7	TRBD1	many
TGCGCCAGCAGTGCTAGCGGGGGAGAGACCCAGTACTTC	CASSASGGETQYF	TRBV10-1	TRBJ2-5	TRBD2	NA
TGCGCCAGCAGCTTGTTAGCGGGGAACAATGAGCAGTTCTTC	CASSLLAGNNEQFF	TRBV5-1	TRBJ2-1	TRBD2	NA
TGTGCCAGCAGGGACAGATGGCTGAACACTGAAGCTTTCTTT	CASRDRWLNTEAFF	TRBV2	TRBJ1-1	NA	NA
TGTGCCAGCAGCCCACAGGGAGTAAGCACTGAAGCTTTCTTT	CASSPQGVSTEAFF	TRBV5-4	TRBJ1-1	NA	once
TGCGCCAGCAGCCCCCCTGGATTAGCGGGGAGAGTATCCTACGAGCAGTACTTC	CASSPPGLAGRVSYEQYF	TRBV4-1	TRBJ2-7	TRBD2	NA
TGTGCCAGCAGCGTAGATGGCGGGGTATTTTACGAGCAGTACTTC	CASSVDGGVFYEQYF	TRBV9	TRBJ2-7	NA	NA
TGTGCCAGCAAACAGGAGACCCAGTACTTC	CASKQETQYF	TRBV6-1	TRBJ2-5	NA	NA
TGCGCCAGCAGCTTCCGACAGGGACAGGGGGGCCCTGGAAACACCATATATTTT	CASSFRQGQGGPGNTIYF	TRBV5-1	TRBJ1-3	TRBD1	NA
TGTGCCACCCGTAGCGGCTACGAGCAGTACTTC	CATRSGYEQYF	TRBV10-3	TRBJ2-7	NA	once
TGTGCCAGCAGCTTAGCCTACCGACAGGGGAAAGATGGCTACACCTTC	CASSLAYRQGKDGYTF	TRBV7-8	TRBJ1-2	TRBD1	NA
TGTGCCAGCAGTCCTATCCTGACAGGGGGTGGCTACACCTTC	CASSPILTGGGYTF	TRBV7-8	TRBJ1-2	TRBD1	NA
TGTGCCATCCCGTTGGCTCTCCCGGGTCGGAATCAGCCCCAGCATTTT	CAIPLALPGRNQPQHF	TRBV28	TRBJ1-5	NA	once
TGTGCCAGCAGCCGGGGGGGCATTGAGCAGTTCTTC	CASSRGGIEQFF	TRBV14	TRBJ2-1	NA	NA
TGTGCCAGCACCGATACCGGGACAGGGAACACCGGGGAGCTGTTTTTT	CASTDTGTGNTGELFF	TRBV7-8	TRBJ2-2	TRBD1	NA
TGTGCCACCAGCAGAGATCGAGGTGGCTATGGCTACACCTTC	CATSRDRGGYGYTF	TRBV15	TRBJ1-2	NA	NA
TGCAGCGTCGGAAAAGGGGGAGTCTCCTACGAGCAGTACTTC	CSVGKGGVSYEQYF	TRBV29-1	TRBJ2-7	NA	NA
TGTGCCAGCAGTTCCAGGGGGCTGTCTGGAAACACCATATATTTT	CASSSRGLSGNTIYF	TRBV6-6	TRBJ1-3	TRBD1	NA
TGTGCCAGCAGCAAAGGAGGGTTTAACACCGGGGAGCTGTTTTTT	CASSKGGFNTGELFF	TRBV21-1	TRBJ2-2	NA	once
TGTGCCACCAGCAGAGGGAGGCGCGGGGGGGAGCAGTTCTTC	CATSRGRRGGEQFF	TRBV15	TRBJ2-1	TRBD2	NA
TGTGCCATCAGTGAATACCAGGGGAGCAATCAGCCCCAGCATTTT	CAISEYQGSNQPQHF	TRBV10-3	TRBJ1-5	NA	NA
TGTGCCAGCAGCCAAGGAGCGAGCGGGTACGAGCAGTACTTC	CASSQGASGYEQYF	TRBV4-2	TRBJ2-7	NA	NA
TGTGCCAGCAGTGAAGGGGGCGGGAGATTATCGGTACTTAGGTCACCCCTCCACTTT	CASSEGGGRLSVLRSPLHF	TRBV6-1	TRBJ1-6	NA	NA
TGTGCCAGCTCAACAGGGGGGCAAGAGACCCAGTACTTC	CASSTGGQETQYF	TRBV18	TRBJ2-5	TRBD1	NA
TGTGCCAGCAGTGAAGTCGGACTCCAAGAGACCCAGTACTTC	CASSEVGLQETQYF	TRBV2	TRBJ2-5	NA	NA
TGTGCCAGCAGACCAGGACTAGCGGGGCGCCACTACAATGAGCAGTTCTTC	CASRPGLAGRHYNEQFF	TRBV2	TRBJ2-1	TRBD2	NA
TGTGCCAGCACCTATTATAGCAATCAGCCCCAGCATTTT	CASTYYSNQPQHF	TRBV2	TRBJ1-5	NA	NA
TGTGCCAGCACCCCAGGGACTAGCTACGAGCAGTACTTC	CASTPGTSYEQYF	TRBV6-1	TRBJ2-7	TRBD2	NA
TGTGCCAGCAGCATTGGGGGGAGGGCACCCCTCCACTTT	CASSIGGRAPLHF	TRBV27	TRBJ1-6	NA	NA
TGTGCCAGCAGGGGGGGGCCCACCAACTATGGCTACACCTTC	CASRGGPTNYGYTF	TRBV7-9	TRBJ1-2	NA	NA
TGTGCCAGCAGCCTAGACGGAGAGACCCAGTACTTC	CASSLDGETQYF	TRBV7-9	TRBJ2-5	NA	NA
TGTGCCAGCAGTTCCGACAGATCTGGGGCCAACGTCCTGACTTTC	CASSSDRSGANVLTF	TRBV2	TRBJ2-6	NA	NA